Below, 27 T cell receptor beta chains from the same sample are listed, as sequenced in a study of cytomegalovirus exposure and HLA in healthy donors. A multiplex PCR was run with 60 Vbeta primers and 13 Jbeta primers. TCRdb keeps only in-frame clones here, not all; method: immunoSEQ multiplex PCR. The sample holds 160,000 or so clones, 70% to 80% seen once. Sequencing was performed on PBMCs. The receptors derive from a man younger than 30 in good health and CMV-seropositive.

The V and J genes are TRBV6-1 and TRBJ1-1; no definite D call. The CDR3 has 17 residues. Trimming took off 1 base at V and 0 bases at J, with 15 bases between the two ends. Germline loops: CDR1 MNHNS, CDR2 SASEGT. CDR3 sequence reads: CASSEGNTANLNTEAFF. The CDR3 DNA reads TGTGCCAGCAGTGAAGGTAATACAGCCAATCTGAACACTGAAGCTTTCTTT.

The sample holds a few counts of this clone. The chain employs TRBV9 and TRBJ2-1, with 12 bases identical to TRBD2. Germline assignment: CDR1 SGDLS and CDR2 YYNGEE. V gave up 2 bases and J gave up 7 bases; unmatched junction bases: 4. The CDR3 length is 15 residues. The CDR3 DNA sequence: TGTGCCAGCAGCGTGCTAGCGGGGGGGTGGAATGAGCAGTTCTTC. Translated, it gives CASSVLAGGWNEQFF.

CDR3 sequence (DNA): TGTGCCAGCAGCGACAGGACAGGGGGCGCCGGGGAGCTGTTTTTT. This encodes CASSDRTGGAGELFF. This chain connects TRBV13 to TRBJ2-2; 11 nucleotides align to TRBD1. With V trimmed by 5 bases and J by 6 bases, 5 bases remained unmatched. The germline gives CDR1 PRHDT, CDR2 FYEKMQ (reference sequence). CDR3 length equals 15 residues.

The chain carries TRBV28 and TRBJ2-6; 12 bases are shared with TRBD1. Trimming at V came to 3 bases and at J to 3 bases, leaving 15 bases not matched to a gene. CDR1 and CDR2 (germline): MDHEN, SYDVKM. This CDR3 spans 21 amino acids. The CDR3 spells CASSFHPGTGGVLGGANVLTF. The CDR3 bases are TGTGCCAGCAGTTTTCATCCCGGGACAGGGGGCGTCCTTGGTGGGGCCAACGTCCTGACTTTC.

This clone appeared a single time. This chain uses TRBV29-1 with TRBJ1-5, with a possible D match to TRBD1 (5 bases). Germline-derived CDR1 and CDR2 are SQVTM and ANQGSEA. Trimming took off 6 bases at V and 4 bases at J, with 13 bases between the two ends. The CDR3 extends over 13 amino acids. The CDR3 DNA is TGCAGCGTGGGCAGGACAAAGAATCAGCCCCAGCATTTT. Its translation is CSVGRTKNQPQHF.

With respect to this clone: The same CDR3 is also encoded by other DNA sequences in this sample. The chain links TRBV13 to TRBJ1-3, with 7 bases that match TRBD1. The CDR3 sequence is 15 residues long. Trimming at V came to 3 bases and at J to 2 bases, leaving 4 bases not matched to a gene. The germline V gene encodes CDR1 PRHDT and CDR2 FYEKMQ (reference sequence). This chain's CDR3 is CASSLRQGAGNTIYF. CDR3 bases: TGTGCCAGCAGCTTGAGGCAGGGGGCTGGAAACACCATATATTTT.

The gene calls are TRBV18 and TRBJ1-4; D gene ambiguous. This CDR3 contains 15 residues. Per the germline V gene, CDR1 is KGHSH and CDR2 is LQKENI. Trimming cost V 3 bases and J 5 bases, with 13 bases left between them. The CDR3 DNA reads TGTGCCAGCTCACCGTACGCCGCGGAAAATGAAAAACTGTTTTTT. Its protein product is CASSPYAAENEKLFF.

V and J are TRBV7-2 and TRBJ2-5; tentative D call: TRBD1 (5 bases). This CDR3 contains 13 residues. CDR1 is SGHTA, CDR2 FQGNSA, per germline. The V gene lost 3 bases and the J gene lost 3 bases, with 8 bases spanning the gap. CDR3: CASSLGQKETQYF. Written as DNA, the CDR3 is TGTGCCAGCAGCTTGGGGCAGAAAGAGACCCAGTACTTC.

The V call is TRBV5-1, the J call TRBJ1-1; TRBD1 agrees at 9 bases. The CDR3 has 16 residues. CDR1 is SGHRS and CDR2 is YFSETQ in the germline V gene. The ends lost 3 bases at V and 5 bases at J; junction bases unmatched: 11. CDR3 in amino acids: CASSSGTGRHGTEAFF. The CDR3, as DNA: TGCGCCAGCAGCTCGGGGACAGGGAGGCACGGAACTGAAGCTTTCTTT.

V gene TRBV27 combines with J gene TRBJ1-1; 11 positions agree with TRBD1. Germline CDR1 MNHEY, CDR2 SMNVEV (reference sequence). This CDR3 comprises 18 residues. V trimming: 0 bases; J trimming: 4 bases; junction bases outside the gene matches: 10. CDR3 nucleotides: TGTGCCAGCAGTTTATCGAGCGGGACAGGGGGTTTTATCACTGAAGCTTTCTTT. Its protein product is CASSLSSGTGGFITEAFF.

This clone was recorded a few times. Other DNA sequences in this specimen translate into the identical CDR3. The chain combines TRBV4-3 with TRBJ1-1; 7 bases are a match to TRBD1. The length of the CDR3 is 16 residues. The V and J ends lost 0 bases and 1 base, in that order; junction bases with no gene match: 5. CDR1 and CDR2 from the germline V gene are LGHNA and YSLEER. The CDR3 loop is CASSQDLAGGNTEAFF. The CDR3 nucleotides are TGCGCCAGCAGCCAAGATTTGGCAGGGGGGAACACTGAAGCTTTCTTT.

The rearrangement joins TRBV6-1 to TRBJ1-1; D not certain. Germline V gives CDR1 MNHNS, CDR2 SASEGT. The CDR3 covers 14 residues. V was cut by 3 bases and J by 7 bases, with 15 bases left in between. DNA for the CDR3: TGTGCCAGCAGTGAGCCTTCGGTATCCGTTGAAGCTTTCTTT. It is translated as CASSEPSVSVEAFF.

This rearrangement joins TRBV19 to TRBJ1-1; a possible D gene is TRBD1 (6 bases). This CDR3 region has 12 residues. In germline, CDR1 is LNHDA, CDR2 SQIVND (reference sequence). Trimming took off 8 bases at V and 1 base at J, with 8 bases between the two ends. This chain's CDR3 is CASGQQNTEAFF. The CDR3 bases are TGTGCCAGTGGACAGCAGAACACTGAAGCTTTCTTT.

For the CDR3, the DNA is TGCGCCAGCAGCCAAGGGGCAGGGGGTCCCCTTAGCAATCAGCCCCAGCATTTT. It yields the protein CASSQGAGGPLSNQPQHF. The J gene is TRBJ1-5, the V gene TRBV4-1; the match to TRBD1 covers 7 bases. V shed 1 base and J 0 bases; nucleotides not matched to a gene: 9. Germline V gene lookup returns CDR1 MGHRA and CDR2 YSYEKL. The CDR3 sequence is 18 residues long.

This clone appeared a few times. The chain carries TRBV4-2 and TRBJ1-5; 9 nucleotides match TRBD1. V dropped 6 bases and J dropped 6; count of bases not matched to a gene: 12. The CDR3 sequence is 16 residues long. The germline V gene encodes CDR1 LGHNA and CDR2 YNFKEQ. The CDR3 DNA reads TGTGCCAGCAGTCCTATACCGGGACAGGGCACTCAGCCCCAGCATTTT. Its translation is CASSPIPGQGTQPQHF.

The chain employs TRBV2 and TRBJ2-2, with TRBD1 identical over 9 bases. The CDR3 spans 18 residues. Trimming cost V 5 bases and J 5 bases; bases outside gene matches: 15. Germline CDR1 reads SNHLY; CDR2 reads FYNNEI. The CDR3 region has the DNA TGTGCCAGCAGTATGCCGCGATTTGGGACAGGGAATACCGGGGAGCTGTTTTTT. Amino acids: CASSMPRFGTGNTGELFF.

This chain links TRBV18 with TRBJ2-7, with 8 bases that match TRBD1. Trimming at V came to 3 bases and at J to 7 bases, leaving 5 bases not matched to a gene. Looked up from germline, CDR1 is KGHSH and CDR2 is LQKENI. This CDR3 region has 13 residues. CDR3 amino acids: CASSPDRVEEQYF. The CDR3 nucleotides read TGTGCCAGCTCACCGGACAGGGTGGAGGAGCAGTACTTC. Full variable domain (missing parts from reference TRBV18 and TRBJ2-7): NAGVMQNPRHLVRRRGQEARLRCSPMKGHSHVYWYRQLPEEGLKFMVYLQKENIIDESGMPKERFSAEFPKEGPSILRIQQVVRGDSAAYFCASSPDRVEEQYFGPGTRLTVT.

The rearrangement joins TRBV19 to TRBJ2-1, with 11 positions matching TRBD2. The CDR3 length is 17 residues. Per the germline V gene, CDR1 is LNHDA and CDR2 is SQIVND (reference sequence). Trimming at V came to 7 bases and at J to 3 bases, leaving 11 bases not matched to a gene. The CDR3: CASIPTHGTSGYNEQFF. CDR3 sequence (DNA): TGTGCCAGTATCCCCACGCACGGGACTAGCGGCTACAATGAGCAGTTCTTC.

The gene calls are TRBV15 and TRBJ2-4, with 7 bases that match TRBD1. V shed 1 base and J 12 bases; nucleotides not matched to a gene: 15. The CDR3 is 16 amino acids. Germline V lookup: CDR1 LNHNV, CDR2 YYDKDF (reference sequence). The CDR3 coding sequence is TGTGCCACCAGCAGAGGCTCCGCAGGGGGTAGAGACAGTCAGTACTTC. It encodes CATSRGSAGGRDSQYF.

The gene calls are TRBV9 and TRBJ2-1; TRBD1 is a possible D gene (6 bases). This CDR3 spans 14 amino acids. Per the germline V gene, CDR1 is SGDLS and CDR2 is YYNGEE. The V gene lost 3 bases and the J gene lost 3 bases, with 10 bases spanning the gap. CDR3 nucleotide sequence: TGTGCCAGCAGCGACAGGGAAGGCTACAATGAGCAGTTCTTC. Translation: CASSDREGYNEQFF.

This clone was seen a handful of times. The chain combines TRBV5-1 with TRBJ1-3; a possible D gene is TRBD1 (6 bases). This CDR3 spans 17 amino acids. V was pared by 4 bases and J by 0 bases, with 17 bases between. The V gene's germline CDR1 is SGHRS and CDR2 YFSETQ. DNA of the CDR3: TGCGCCAGCAGCCTCGCTCAGGGGCCAAGCTCTGGAAACACCATATATTTT. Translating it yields CASSLAQGPSSGNTIYF.

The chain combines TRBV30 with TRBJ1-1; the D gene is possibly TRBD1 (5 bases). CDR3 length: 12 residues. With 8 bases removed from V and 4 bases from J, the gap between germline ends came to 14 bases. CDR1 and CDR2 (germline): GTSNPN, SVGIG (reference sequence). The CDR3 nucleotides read TGTGCCCGAAGCAGGGATCTCACTGAAGCTTTCTTT. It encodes CARSRDLTEAFF.

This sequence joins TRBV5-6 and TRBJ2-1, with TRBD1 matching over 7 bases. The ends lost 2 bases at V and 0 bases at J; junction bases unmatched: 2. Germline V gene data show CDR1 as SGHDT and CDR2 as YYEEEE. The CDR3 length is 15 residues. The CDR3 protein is CASSFRDSSYNEQFF. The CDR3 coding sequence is TGTGCCAGCAGCTTCCGGGACAGCTCCTACAATGAGCAGTTCTTC.

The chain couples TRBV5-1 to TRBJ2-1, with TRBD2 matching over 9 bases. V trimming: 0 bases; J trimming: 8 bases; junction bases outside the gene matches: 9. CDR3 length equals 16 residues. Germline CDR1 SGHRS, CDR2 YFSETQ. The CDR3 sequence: CASSLAVLAGTDEQFF. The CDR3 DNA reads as TGCGCCAGCAGCTTGGCCGTCCTAGCGGGAACCGATGAGCAGTTCTTC.

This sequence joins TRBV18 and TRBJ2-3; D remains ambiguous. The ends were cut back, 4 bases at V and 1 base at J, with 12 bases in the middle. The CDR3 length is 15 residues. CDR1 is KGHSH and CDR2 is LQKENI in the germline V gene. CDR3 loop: CASSLVNQGTDTQYF. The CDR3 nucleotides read TGTGCCAGCTCACTCGTTAATCAGGGCACAGATACGCAGTATTTT.

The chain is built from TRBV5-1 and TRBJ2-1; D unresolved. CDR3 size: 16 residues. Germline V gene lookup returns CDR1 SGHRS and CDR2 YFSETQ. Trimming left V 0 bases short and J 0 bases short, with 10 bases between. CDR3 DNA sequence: TGCGCCAGCAGCTTGGTTGCTAGGAGCTCCTACAATGAGCAGTTCTTC. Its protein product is CASSLVARSSYNEQFF.

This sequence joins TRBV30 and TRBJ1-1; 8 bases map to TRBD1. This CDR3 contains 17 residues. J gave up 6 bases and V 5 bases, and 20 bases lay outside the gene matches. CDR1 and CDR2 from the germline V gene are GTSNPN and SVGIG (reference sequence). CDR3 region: CAWDGEGQELNKAEAFF. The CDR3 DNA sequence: TGTGCCTGGGACGGGGAGGGACAGGAGCTGAACAAAGCTGAAGCTTTCTTT.